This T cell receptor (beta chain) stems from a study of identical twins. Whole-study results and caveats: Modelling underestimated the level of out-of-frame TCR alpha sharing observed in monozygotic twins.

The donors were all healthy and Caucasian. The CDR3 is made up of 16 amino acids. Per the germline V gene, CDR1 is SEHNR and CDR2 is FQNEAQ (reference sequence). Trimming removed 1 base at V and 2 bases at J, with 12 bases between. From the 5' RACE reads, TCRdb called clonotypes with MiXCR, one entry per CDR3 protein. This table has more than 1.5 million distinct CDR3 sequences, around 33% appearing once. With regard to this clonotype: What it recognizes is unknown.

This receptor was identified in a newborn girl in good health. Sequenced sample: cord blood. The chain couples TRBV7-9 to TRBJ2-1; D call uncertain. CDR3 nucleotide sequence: TGTGCCAGCAGCTTAGGCGGCCTCGAGCCCTACAATGAGCAGTTCTTC. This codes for CASSLGGLEPYNEQFF.